Listed here are 19 T cell receptor beta chains from one sample, sequenced in a study of cytomegalovirus exposure and HLA in healthy donors. The PCR contained 60 Vbeta and 13 Jbeta primers. The repertoire was sequenced with immunoSEQ multiplex PCR; TCRdb's copy has only in-frame clones and lacks some. The sample gives under 200,000 clones, 80% of which show up once; about 4.8% is in the top ten. Sequenced input: PBMCs. Receptors were obtained from a man aged 25-45 years in good health and CMV-seronegative.

This clone was seen only a few times. CDR3 sequence: CASSQEDSRSYEQYF. CDR3 bases: TGCGCCAGCAGCCAAGAGGACTCTCGATCCTACGAGCAGTACTTC. V and J are TRBV4-3 and TRBJ2-7; possible D gene TRBD2, 5 bases. Between the trimmed V and J ends, which lost 0 bases and 1 base, there was a span of 10 bases. The length of the CDR3 is 15 residues. Germline values: CDR1 LGHNA, CDR2 YSLEER.

The gene calls are TRBV19 and TRBJ2-1, with D possibly TRBD2 on 5 matching bases. The V gene's germline CDR1 is LNHDA and CDR2 SQIVND (reference sequence). V was clipped by 4 bases and J by 3 bases, with 7 bases between them. The CDR3 is made up of 13 amino acids. This CDR3 is CASSTGVYNEQFF. As DNA, the CDR3 is TGTGCCAGTAGTACCGGGGTCTACAATGAGCAGTTCTTC. Full variable domain (missing parts from reference TRBV19 and TRBJ2-1): DGGITQSPKYLFRKEGQNVTLSCEQNLNHDAMYWYRQDPGQGLRLIYYSQIVNDFQKGDIAEGYSVSREKKESFPLTVTSAQKNPTAFYLCASSTGVYNEQFFGPGTRLTVL.

The chain recombines TRBV5-1 with TRBJ1-2, with unresolved D. The CDR3 extends over 16 amino acids. From germline, CDR1 is SGHRS and CDR2 YFSETQ. V dropped 4 bases and J dropped 1 base, with 17 bases sitting between them. Here the CDR3 reads CASSPGLANYNYGYTF. The CDR3 DNA reads TGCGCCAGCAGCCCCGGACTCGCCAACTATAACTATGGCTACACCTTC.

This clone occurred once. The rearrangement uses TRBV5-1 and TRBJ2-1; D perhaps matches TRBD2 (6 bases). CDR1 is SGHRS and CDR2 is YFSETQ in the germline V gene. V was shortened by 6 bases and J by 8 bases, with 21 bases between the two germline ends. CDR3 size: 15 residues. This CDR3 is CASISGTPGRDEQFF. For the CDR3, the DNA is TGCGCCAGCATATCCGGGACTCCCGGAAGGGATGAGCAGTTCTTC. Full variable domain (missing parts from reference TRBV5-1 and TRBJ2-1): KAGVTQTPRYLIKTRGQQVTLSCSPISGHRSVSWYQQTPGQGLQFLFEYFSETQRNKGNFPGRFSGRQFSNSRSEMNVSTLELGDSALYLCASISGTPGRDEQFFGPGTRLTVL.

The genes are TRBV10-3 and TRBJ2-7; a possible D gene is TRBD2 (6 bases). Germline loops: CDR1 ENHRY, CDR2 SYGVKD. The germline V and J ends were trimmed by 0 bases and 2 bases, with 14 bases remaining between them. CDR3 length equals 16 residues. This chain's CDR3 is CAISESGGAETYEQYF. Written as DNA, the CDR3 is TGTGCCATCAGTGAGTCGGGAGGTGCAGAGACCTACGAGCAGTACTTC.

Remarks on this clone: Its ends do not fully match the called genes, so a read error is possible. V usage is TRBV4-1 and J usage is TRBJ1-1; a weak D match, TRBD1 (6 bases). The CDR3 sequence is 15 residues long. Germline loops: CDR1 MGHRA, CDR2 YSYEKL. Here the CDR3 DNA reads TGCGCCAGCCGCCAGGAAGAGGGGGAGGGCACTGAAGCTTTCTTT. It codes for CASRQEEGEGTEAFF.

This chain connects TRBV5-1 to TRBJ2-2, with TRBD1 identical over 10 bases. Looked up from germline, CDR1 is SGHRS and CDR2 is YFSETQ. After removal of 4 bases from V and 5 bases from J, the junction contained 2 bases not matched to a gene. The CDR3 is 14 amino acids. CDR3 DNA sequence: TGCGCCAGCAGCCTGGGACAGGGGACCGGGGAGCTGTTTTTT. Translated: CASSLGQGTGELFF.

The CDR3 nucleotides are TGTGCCAGCAGCCAAGCGGGGGGACGCAAGCAGTTCTTC. This gives the protein CASSQAGGRKQFF. The chain combines TRBV14 with TRBJ2-1, with 7 bases aligning to TRBD2. The CDR3 has 13 residues. Per the germline V gene, CDR1 is SGHDN and CDR2 is FVKESK. Trimming at V came to 1 base and at J to 11 bases, leaving 5 bases not matched to a gene.

The chain links TRBV7-8 to TRBJ2-7, with D perhaps matching TRBD2 (7 bases). Germline CDR1 is SGHVS and CDR2 is FQNEAQ. Trimming removed 1 base at V and 3 bases at J, with 13 bases between. The CDR3 contains 15 residues. This CDR3 is CASSLGSRGGYEQYF. For the CDR3, the DNA is TGTGCCAGCAGCTTAGGGTCGAGGGGGGGCTACGAGCAGTACTTC.

The chain employs TRBV19 and TRBJ2-3; 7 bases are shared with TRBD1. This CDR3 is built from 16 residues. Germline V gives CDR1 LNHDA, CDR2 SQIVND (reference sequence). After removal of 2 bases from V and 0 bases from J, the junction contained 5 bases not matched to a gene. The CDR3 spells CASSIRQGPSTDTQYF. The CDR3 nucleotides read TGTGCCAGTAGTATAAGACAGGGACCTAGCACAGATACGCAGTATTTT.

V gene TRBV29-1 combines with J gene TRBJ1-1; tentative D call: TRBD1 (5 bases). CDR3 size: 11 residues. Trimming shortened V by 4 bases and J by 6 bases, and 9 bases separated the two germline ends. Germline V gives CDR1 SQVTM, CDR2 ANQGSEA. CDR3 bases: TGCAGCGTTGCCCGGGGGGCTGAAGCTTTCTTT. It codes for CSVARGAEAFF.

The rearrangement joins TRBV5-6 to TRBJ1-2, with D perhaps TRBD1 (6 bases). The CDR3 totals 17 residues. CDR1 and CDR2 from the germline V gene are SGHDT and YYEEEE. With 4 bases removed from V and 7 bases from J, the gap between germline ends came to 26 bases. For the CDR3, the DNA is TGTGCCAGCAGCCAAATGGGGGGGCTAAGCCAGTTCGGTGGCTACACCTTC. Translated, it gives CASSQMGGLSQFGGYTF.

The V call is TRBV14, the J call TRBJ1-2; D perhaps matches TRBD1 (6 bases). V lost 3 bases and J lost 7, with 12 bases in between. The CDR3 contains 13 residues. Germline V gene data show CDR1 as SGHDN and CDR2 as FVKESK. CDR3 residues: CASSQGSRGGYTF. For the CDR3, the DNA is TGTGCCAGCAGCCAGGGGTCCAGGGGTGGCTACACCTTC.

This clone was found a few times. The chain combines TRBV5-1 with TRBJ1-2; D uncertain. Germline V gives CDR1 SGHRS, CDR2 YFSETQ. The CDR3 is made up of 14 amino acids. Trimming stripped 4 bases from V and 3 bases from J, with 13 bases between. The CDR3 region has the DNA TGCGCCAGCAGCGGCGCCGGCGGGGACTATGGCTACACCTTC. This codes for CASSGAGGDYGYTF.

The J gene is TRBJ2-5, the V gene TRBV19, with 9 nucleotides matching TRBD1. CDR1 LNHDA and CDR2 SQIVND come from the germline V gene (reference sequence). V shed 6 bases, J shed 5 bases, and the junction held 13 bases outside the gene matches. The length of the CDR3 is 16 residues. CDR3 DNA: TGTGCCAGTAGCCCCGTCCCGGGACAGGGCCCGGAGACCCAGTACTTC. This encodes CASSPVPGQGPETQYF.

This chain uses TRBV27 with TRBJ2-7; TRBD1 matches 8 bases. The CDR3 spans 14 residues. CDR1 is MNHEY and CDR2 is SMNVEV in the germline V gene (reference sequence). V shed 6 bases and J 7 bases; nucleotides not matched to a gene: 11. Here the CDR3 DNA reads TGTGCCAGCAGGGCGACAGGGGTACTGGGGGAGCAGTACTTC. Its protein product is CASRATGVLGEQYF.

The CDR3 sequence is CASSPDRGPYEQYF. In nucleotides, the CDR3 is TGCGCCAGCAGCCCCGACAGGGGACCCTACGAGCAGTACTTC. This chain joins TRBV5-1 and TRBJ2-7, with 8 nucleotides matching TRBD1. J was trimmed by 2 bases and V by 4 bases; bases with no gene match: 5. This CDR3 comprises 14 residues. In germline, CDR1 is SGHRS, CDR2 YFSETQ.

The V and J genes are TRBV7-9 and TRBJ1-1; TRBD1 might be the D (5 bases). The V end was cut by 5 bases, the J end by 1 base, with 11 bases between. Germline CDR1 reads SEHNR; CDR2 reads FQNEAQ (reference sequence). This CDR3 spans 14 amino acids. The DNA of the CDR3 is TGTGCCAGCAGCACCAGGGCACGGAACACTGAAGCTTTCTTT. Residues: CASSTRARNTEAFF.

This chain links TRBV2 with TRBJ2-7; 8 positions match TRBD1. The germline V gene has CDR1 SNHLY and CDR2 FYNNEI. This CDR3 comprises 16 residues. The ends lost 4 bases at V and 0 bases at J; junction bases unmatched: 8. Here the CDR3 reads CASSGRGRGLSYEQYF. The CDR3 nucleotides read TGTGCCAGCAGTGGGAGGGGCAGGGGGCTCTCCTACGAGCAGTACTTC. The whole variable domain, filled in from reference TRBV2 and TRBJ2-7, reads EPEVTQTPSHQVTQMGQEVILRCVPISNHLYFYWYRQILGQKVEFLVSFYNNEISEKSEIFDDQFSVERPDGSNFTLKIRSTKLEDSAMYFCASSGRGRGLSYEQYFGPGTRLTVT.